Below, 18 T cell receptor beta chains from the same sample are listed, as sequenced in a study of cytomegalovirus exposure and HLA in healthy donors. 60 Vbeta and 13 Jbeta primers were used in PCR. Generated by immunoSEQ multiplex PCR, the TCRdb table keeps only in-frame clones and is missing some. The table lists over 150,000 clones, roughly 80% of them singletons. Sequenced material: PBMCs. These receptors originate from a woman aged 25 to 45 in good health and CMV-seronegative.

The V and J genes are TRBV7-2 and TRBJ2-1; TRBD2 might be the D (6 bases). Deletions cut 1 base from V and 2 bases from J, with 9 bases between. The CDR3 is 15 amino acids. CDR1 is SGHTA and CDR2 is FQGNSA in the germline V gene. CDR3 sequence reads: CASSLEGRPYNEQFF. Here the CDR3 DNA reads TGTGCCAGCAGCTTAGAGGGGAGGCCCTACAATGAGCAGTTCTTC.

This clone came up a few times. V gene TRBV6-5 combines with J gene TRBJ2-7; no clear D. Trimming took off 5 bases at V and 0 bases at J, with 14 bases between the two ends. This CDR3 contains 15 residues. The germline V gene encodes CDR1 MNHEY and CDR2 SVGAGI. The CDR3 protein is CASSPAARSSYEQYF. The DNA of the CDR3 is TGTGCCAGCAGTCCTGCAGCGAGGAGCTCCTACGAGCAGTACTTC.

The CDR3: CASSLGTGASYEQYF. In DNA, the CDR3 is TGCGCCAGCAGCCTAGGGACAGGGGCATCCTACGAGCAGTACTTC. This chain uses TRBV4-1 with TRBJ2-7; 10 bases map to TRBD1. This CDR3 comprises 15 residues. With 4 bases clipped from V and 1 base from J, the junction kept 4 bases outside the gene matches. CDR1 is MGHRA, CDR2 YSYEKL, per germline.

The chain employs TRBV10-1 and TRBJ2-2, with D maybe TRBD1 (6 bases). This CDR3 contains 15 residues. Germline values: CDR1 WNHNN, CDR2 SYGVQD (reference sequence). V lost 2 bases and J 5 bases, leaving 12 bases between the germline ends. CDR3 in DNA: TGCGCCAGCAGTGAGGGCAGGGGTCGAACCGGGGAGCTGTTTTTT. This gives the protein CASSEGRGRTGELFF.

The chain joins TRBV7-6 to TRBJ2-1; 10 positions agree with TRBD1. Unmatched junction bases numbered 9, after V lost 10 bases and J lost 9 bases. The CDR3 spans 13 residues. The germline gives CDR1 SGHVS, CDR2 FNYEAQ. The CDR3 loop is CATRDRGQGEQFF. The CDR3 DNA reads TGTGCCACCAGGGACAGGGGTCAGGGTGAGCAGTTCTTC.

J is TRBJ2-1 and V is TRBV11-3; weak D call: TRBD1 (6 bases). V lost 5 bases, J lost 7 bases, and 12 bases lay in between. Germline V gives CDR1 SGHNT, CDR2 YENEEA. This CDR3 comprises 13 residues. The DNA of the CDR3 is TGTGCCAGCAGCGGGGGCCGCTATAATGAGCAGTTCTTC. Residues: CASSGGRYNEQFF.

This clone was seen only once. This chain connects TRBV2 to TRBJ2-3, with 7 bases identical to TRBD2. CDR1 SNHLY and CDR2 FYNNEI come from the germline V gene. This CDR3 region has 12 residues. V was pared by 10 bases and J by 14 bases, with 15 bases of the junction left unmatched. The CDR3: CATEQVAGEGYF. In nucleotides, the CDR3 is TGTGCCACCGAACAGGTGGCGGGAGAGGGGTATTTT.

This chain uses TRBV7-2 with TRBJ2-3; TRBD1 agrees at 7 bases. After removal of 5 bases from V and 2 bases from J, the junction contained 4 bases not matched to a gene. Looked up from germline, CDR1 is SGHTA and CDR2 is FQGNSA. The CDR3 extends over 14 amino acids. DNA of the CDR3: TGTGCCAGCAGCCGTGACAGGGTCACAGATACGCAGTATTTT. Its protein is CASSRDRVTDTQYF. Together with reference TRBV7-2 and TRBJ2-3, the CDR3 gives the full variable domain: GAGVSQSPSNKVTEKGKDVELRCDPISGHTALYWYRQSLGQGLEFLIYFQGNSAPDKSGLPSDRFSAERTGGSVSTLTIQRTQQEDSAVYLCASSRDRVTDTQYFGPGTRLTVL.

This clone showed up just a few times. The chain is built from TRBV4-1 and TRBJ1-3; D may be TRBD1 (6 bases). The germline V gene has CDR1 MGHRA and CDR2 YSYEKL. The CDR3 extends over 17 amino acids. V dropped 1 base and J dropped 3 bases, with 16 bases sitting between them. CDR3: CASSQGAGALVGNTIYF. The CDR3, as DNA: TGCGCCAGCAGCCAAGGCGCGGGGGCACTAGTTGGAAACACCATATATTTT.

The chain recombines TRBV5-4 with TRBJ2-5; D gene unclear. This CDR3 is 12 amino acids long. The germline V gene has CDR1 SGHNT and CDR2 YYREEE (reference sequence). V dropped 4 bases and J dropped 2 bases, with 6 bases sitting between them. CDR3 DNA: TGTGCCAGCAGCCTGCTACAAGAGACCCAGTACTTC. It yields the protein CASSLLQETQYF.

The rearrangement uses TRBV19 and TRBJ2-2, with a weak D call TRBD1 (5 bases). The ends were cut back, 3 bases at V and 4 bases at J, with 12 bases in the middle. Germline assignment: CDR1 LNHDA and CDR2 SQIVND (reference sequence). The CDR3 consists of 15 residues. The CDR3 here is CASSILGVGTGELFF. The DNA of the CDR3 is TGTGCCAGTAGTATCCTAGGGGTGGGCACCGGGGAGCTGTTTTTT.

The CDR3 coding sequence is TGTGCCAGCAGTGATCTTTCGTCAGACAATCAGCCCCAGCATTTT. Amino acid sequence: CASSDLSSDNQPQHF. The J gene is TRBJ1-5, the V gene TRBV25-1; D gene uncertain. Per germline, CDR1 MGHDK and CDR2 SYGVNS. The CDR3 sequence is 15 residues long. V was trimmed by 3 bases and J by 3 bases, leaving 12 bases between them.

V is TRBV28 and J is TRBJ1-2; TRBD1 aligns across 7 bases. This CDR3 contains 12 residues. The germline CDR1 and CDR2 sequences are MDHEN and SYDVKM. J lost 4 bases, V lost 6 bases, and 2 bases had no gene match. The CDR3 region is CASRGTAYGYTF. CDR3 bases: TGTGCCAGCAGGGGGACAGCCTATGGCTACACCTTC.

This chain connects TRBV19 to TRBJ1-1; TRBD1 agrees at 11 bases. V shed 5 bases, J shed 1 base, and the junction held 6 bases outside the gene matches. CDR1 and CDR2 from the germline V gene are LNHDA and SQIVND (reference sequence). The CDR3 runs 16 residues. CDR3 in DNA: TGTGCCAGTAGTTCGGACAGGGGGCCAGGGAACACTGAAGCTTTCTTT. Translated, it gives CASSSDRGPGNTEAFF.

The J gene is TRBJ2-1, the V gene TRBV19, with 8 positions matching TRBD1. Germline values: CDR1 LNHDA, CDR2 SQIVND (reference sequence). V was pared by 5 bases and J by 8 bases, with 5 bases of the junction left unmatched. This CDR3 has 13 amino acids. The CDR3 spells CASSPGQGYEQFF. The CDR3 region has the DNA TGTGCCAGTAGTCCTGGACAGGGTTATGAGCAGTTCTTC.

This chain connects TRBV7-6 to TRBJ2-1, with 9 bases lining up with TRBD2. Germline lookup yields CDR1 SGHVS and CDR2 FNYEAQ. V gave up 2 bases and J gave up 0 bases; unmatched junction bases: 11. This CDR3 comprises 19 residues. The CDR3, as DNA: TGTGCCAGCAGCTTAAGTCTGGCGGGGGGGCCGGGCTCCTACAATGAGCAGTTCTTC. Protein product: CASSLSLAGGPGSYNEQFF.

The chain joins TRBV6-5 to TRBJ2-7; the D is unclear. Deletions cut 0 bases from V and 0 bases from J, with 12 bases between. Germline V CDR1 and CDR2: MNHEY, SVGAGI. The CDR3 has 16 residues. The chain's CDR3 is CASSYSSLRSSYEQYF. In DNA, the CDR3 is TGTGCCAGCAGTTACTCGTCGCTCCGGAGCTCCTACGAGCAGTACTTC.

The rearrangement uses TRBV30 and TRBJ1-1; 7 bases fit TRBD1. CDR3 length equals 15 residues. Trimming cost V 4 bases and J 4 bases; bases outside gene matches: 12. CDR1 is GTSNPN, CDR2 SVGIG, per germline (reference sequence). The CDR3 reads CAWMKYRGIGTEAFF. The CDR3, as DNA: TGTGCCTGGATGAAATACAGGGGAATCGGCACTGAAGCTTTCTTT.